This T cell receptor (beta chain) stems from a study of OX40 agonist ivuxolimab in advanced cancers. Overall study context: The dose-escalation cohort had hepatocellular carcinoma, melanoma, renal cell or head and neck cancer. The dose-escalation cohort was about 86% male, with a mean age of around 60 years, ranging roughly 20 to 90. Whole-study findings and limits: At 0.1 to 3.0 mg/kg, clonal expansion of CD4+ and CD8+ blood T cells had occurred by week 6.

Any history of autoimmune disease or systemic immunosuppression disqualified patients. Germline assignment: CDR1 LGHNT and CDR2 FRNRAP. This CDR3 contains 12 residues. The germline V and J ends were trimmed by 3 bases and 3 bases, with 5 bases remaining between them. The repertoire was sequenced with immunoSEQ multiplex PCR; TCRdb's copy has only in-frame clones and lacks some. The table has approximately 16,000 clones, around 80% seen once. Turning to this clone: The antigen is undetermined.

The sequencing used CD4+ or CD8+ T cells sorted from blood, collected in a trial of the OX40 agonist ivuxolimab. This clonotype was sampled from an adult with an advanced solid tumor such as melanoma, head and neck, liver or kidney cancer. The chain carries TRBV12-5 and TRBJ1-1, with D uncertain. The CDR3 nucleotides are TGTGCTAGTGGTTTCAGCGACACTGAAGCTTTCTTT. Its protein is CASGFSDTEAFF.